This T cell receptor (beta chain) was identified in a study of cytomegalovirus exposure and HLA in healthy donors. Donors were nominally healthy when sampled, though unrecorded immune exposures were likely. Study findings and constraints: HLA alleles showed associations with 15,000 to 20,000 TCR beta sequences in a later analysis, at a 0.05 false discovery rate. Researchers reported in a later analysis that a missense DCLRE1C variant was tied to TCR beta V- and J-gene trimming.

The germline gives CDR1 MNHEY, CDR2 SVGAGI. CDR3 length equals 9 residues. Of note for this clone: Its antigen remains unidentified. Relative to the germline gene, one junction end is altered; a read error may explain this.

The study ran its PCR with 60 Vbeta and 13 Jbeta primers. The data were produced by immunoSEQ multiplex PCR, yet TCRdb's version contains in-frame clones alone and is incomplete. The profile shows about 120,000 clones, more than 60% of them singletons. Sequencing was carried out using PBMCs. This sequence was found in a female donor in good health and CMV-seronegative. The rearrangement links TRBV6-5 to TRBJ1-1; D is undetermined. CDR3 nucleotides: TGTGCCAGCAGTGAGTCGCTTAATTTT. Translated: CASSESLNF.